This T cell receptor beta chain was retrieved from a study of blood T cell repertoires in COVID-19. Profiling relied on immunoSEQ multiplex PCR, and the TCRdb table lists in-frame clones only, not all of them. The data contain under 150,000 clones, less than 85% of them singletons. Trimming took 4 bases from V and 0 from J, leaving 18 bases between them. The CDR3 runs 17 residues. Germline CDR1 is SGHKS and CDR2 is YYEKEE (reference sequence). Sequencing was carried out using peripheral blood. The sequence derives from a man aged 25 to 40 with acute or convalescent COVID-19. The V and J genes are TRBV5-5 and TRBJ2-3; D may be TRBD2 (7 bases). The CDR3 is CASSQGGANPSTDTQYF. The CDR3 DNA reads as TGTGCCAGCAGCCAAGGGGGGGCAAATCCTAGCACAGATACGCAGTATTTT.